The 5 T cell receptor beta chains listed next were all sequenced from one sample in a study of CD8+ T cells in alopecia areata. As the sequencing template, cDNA was produced by extracting RNA and reverse transcribing it. Libraries were prepared by immunoSEQ multiplex PCR; TCRdb keeps only in-frame clonotypes and omits some of them. This sample yields 200,000 to 250,000 clones, of which around three fifths are seen a single time; about 4% belongs to the top ten. Treatment: oral pan-JAK inhibitor, 5-10 mg twice daily. The sequencing here drew on CD4+ T cells sorted from blood, taken at week 4, from a patient treated with tofacitinib. Source of these receptors: a human donor with alopecia areata.

The chain carries TRBV15 and TRBJ2-1, with 7 bases identical to TRBD1. Germline V gene sequence: CDR1 LNHNV, CDR2 YYDKDF (reference sequence). The CDR3 contains 13 residues. J lost 6 bases, V lost 7 bases, and 6 bases had no gene match. CDR3 nucleotides: TGTGCCACCAAAGAGACAGGGTCCAATGAGCAGTTCTTC. It codes for CATKETGSNEQFF.

V and J are TRBV7-9 and TRBJ1-6; 7 bases map to TRBD1. V shed 5 bases, J shed 5 bases, and the junction held 6 bases outside the gene matches. CDR1 and CDR2 from the germline V gene are SEHNR and FQNEAQ (reference sequence). The CDR3 has 15 amino acids. The CDR3: CASSPLGTDNSPLHF. CDR3 DNA: TGTGCCAGCAGCCCCCTAGGGACAGATAATTCACCCCTCCACTTT.

The V call is TRBV4-3, the J call TRBJ1-6; D is possibly TRBD1 (5 bases). The CDR3 runs to 16 residues. Trimming stripped 0 bases from V and 10 bases from J, with 16 bases between. Germline V CDR1 and CDR2: LGHNA, YSLEER. This CDR3 reads CASSQEGPGRGSPLHF. The CDR3 DNA reads TGCGCCAGCAGCCAAGAAGGTCCAGGGCGAGGGTCACCCCTCCACTTT.

V is TRBV29-1 and J is TRBJ1-1, with D unresolved. The CDR3 sequence is 13 residues long. Germline CDR1 and CDR2: SQVTM and ANQGSEA. Trimming pared 6 bases from V and 0 bases from J, leaving 11 bases between. The CDR3 sequence: CSVARRMNTEAFF. DNA for the CDR3: TGCAGCGTCGCGCGTAGAATGAACACTGAAGCTTTCTTT.

The chain couples TRBV7-3 to TRBJ2-1; no firm D call. This CDR3 has 16 residues. Germline CDR1 reads SGHTA; CDR2 reads FQGTGA. V gave up 1 base and J gave up 0 bases, with 10 bases separating them. The DNA for the CDR3 is TGTGCCAGCAGCTTAAGTCCGGACCACTCCTACAATGAGCAGTTCTTC. This gives the protein CASSLSPDHSYNEQFF.